This T cell receptor beta chain is drawn from a study of blood T cell repertoires in COVID-19. Whole-study context: COVID-19 samples, acute and convalescent, were from the United States, Italy and Spain. PBMCs, B-cell-depleted T cells, or T cells were the source of the cDNA or gDNA that made up the material.

How the authors handled the data: Estimation of nucleated cell counts relied on the amplification of reference gene primers. The table came from immunoSEQ multiplex PCR; TCRdb's copy has only in-frame clones and leaves some out. V and J calls plus clone size are reproduced from that table; the DNA served to infer D and trimming. The profile covers under 300,000 clones, with more than 65% appearing a single time and approximately 2.4% taken by the ten largest. Per germline, CDR1 MNHEY and CDR2 SVGAGI. The ends were cut back, 10 bases at V and 3 bases at J, with 22 bases in the middle. The CDR3 totals 15 residues.

The chain uses TRBV6-5 and TRBJ2-7; D perhaps matches TRBD2 (5 bases). The sample consisted of peripheral blood. The receptor comes from a man aged 35 to 55 who had recovered from COVID-19. The CDR3 DNA sequence: TGTGCCACCCGAGGCCGGGGTCCCACTTACTACGAGCAGTACTTC. Protein: CATRGRGPTYYEQYF.